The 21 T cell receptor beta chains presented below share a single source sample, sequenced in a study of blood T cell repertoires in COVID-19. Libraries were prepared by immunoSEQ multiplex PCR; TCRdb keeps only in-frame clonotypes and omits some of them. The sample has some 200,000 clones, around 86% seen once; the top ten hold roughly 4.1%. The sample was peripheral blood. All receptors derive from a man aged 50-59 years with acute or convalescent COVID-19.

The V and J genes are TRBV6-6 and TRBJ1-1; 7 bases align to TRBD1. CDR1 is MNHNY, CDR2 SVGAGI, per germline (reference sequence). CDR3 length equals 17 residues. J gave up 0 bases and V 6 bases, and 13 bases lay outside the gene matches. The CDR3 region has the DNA TGTGCCAGCAGCCGAGGGGGCGGGTTTGGGATGAACACTGAAGCTTTCTTT. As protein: CASSRGGGFGMNTEAFF.

Written as DNA, the CDR3 is TGTGCCAGCAGCCCGAGCCGACAGGGTAGGGGCTACACCTTC. Its translation: CASSPSRQGRGYTF. The chain has TRBV13 and TRBJ1-2; 7 bases are a match to TRBD1. The CDR3 contains 14 residues. CDR1 and CDR2 from the germline V gene are PRHDT and FYEKMQ (reference sequence). V dropped 5 bases and J dropped 8; count of bases not matched to a gene: 11.

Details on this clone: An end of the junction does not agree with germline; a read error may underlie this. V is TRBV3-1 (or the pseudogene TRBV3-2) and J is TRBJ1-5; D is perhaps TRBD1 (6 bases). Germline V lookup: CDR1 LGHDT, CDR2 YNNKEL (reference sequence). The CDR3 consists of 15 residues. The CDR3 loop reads CAGSQQGFSNQPQHF. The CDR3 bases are TGTGCCGGCAGCCAACAGGGCTTTAGCAATCAGCCCCAGCATTTT.

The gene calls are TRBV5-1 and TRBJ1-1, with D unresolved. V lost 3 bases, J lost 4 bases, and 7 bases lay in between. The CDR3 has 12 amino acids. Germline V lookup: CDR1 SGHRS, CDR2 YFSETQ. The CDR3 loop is CASSYSSTEAFF. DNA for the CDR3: TGCGCCAGCAGCTACTCAAGCACTGAAGCTTTCTTT.

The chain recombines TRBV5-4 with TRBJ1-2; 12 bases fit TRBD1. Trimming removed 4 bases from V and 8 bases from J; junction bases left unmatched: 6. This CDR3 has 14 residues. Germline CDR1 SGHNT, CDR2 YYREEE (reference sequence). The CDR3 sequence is CASSPLGTGGGYTF. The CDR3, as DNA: TGTGCCAGCAGCCCGCTCGGGACAGGGGGCGGCTACACCTTC.

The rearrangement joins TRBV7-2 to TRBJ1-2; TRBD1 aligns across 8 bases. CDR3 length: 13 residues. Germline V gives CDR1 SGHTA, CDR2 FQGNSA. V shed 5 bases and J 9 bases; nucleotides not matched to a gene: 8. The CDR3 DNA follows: TGTGCCAGCAGCCCGCCGGACAGGGAGCGCTACACCTTC. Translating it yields CASSPPDRERYTF.

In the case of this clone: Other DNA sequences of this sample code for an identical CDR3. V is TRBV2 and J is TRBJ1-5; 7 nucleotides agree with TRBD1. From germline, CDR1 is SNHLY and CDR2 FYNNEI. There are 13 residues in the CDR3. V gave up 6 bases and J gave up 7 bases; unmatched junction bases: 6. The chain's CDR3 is CASRPTGRQPQHF. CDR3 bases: TGTGCCAGCAGGCCGACAGGGCGCCAGCCCCAGCATTTT.

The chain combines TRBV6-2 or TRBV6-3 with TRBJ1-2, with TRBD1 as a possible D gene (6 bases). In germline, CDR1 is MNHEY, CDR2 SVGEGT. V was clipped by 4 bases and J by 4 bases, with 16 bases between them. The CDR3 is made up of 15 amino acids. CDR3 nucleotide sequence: TGTGCCAGCAGTTCTTTCCGGACGGACAGCTATGGCTACACCTTC. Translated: CASSSFRTDSYGYTF.

The CDR3 region is CASSGWGGSYNEQFF. CDR3 nucleotides: TGTGCCAGCAGCGGGTGGGGCGGGAGCTACAATGAGCAGTTCTTC. The rearrangement links TRBV7-2 to TRBJ2-1; 7 bases agree with TRBD2. The J segment lost 3 bases and the V segment lost 5 bases, leaving 7 bases of the junction unmatched. The V gene's germline CDR1 is SGHTA and CDR2 FQGNSA. This CDR3 is built from 15 residues.

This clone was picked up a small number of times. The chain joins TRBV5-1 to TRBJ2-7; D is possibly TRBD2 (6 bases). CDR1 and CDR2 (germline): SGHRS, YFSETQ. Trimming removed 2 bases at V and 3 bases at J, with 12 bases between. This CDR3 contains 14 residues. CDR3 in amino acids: CASSFQTGSYEQYF. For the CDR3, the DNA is TGCGCCAGCAGCTTCCAAACCGGGAGCTACGAGCAGTACTTC.

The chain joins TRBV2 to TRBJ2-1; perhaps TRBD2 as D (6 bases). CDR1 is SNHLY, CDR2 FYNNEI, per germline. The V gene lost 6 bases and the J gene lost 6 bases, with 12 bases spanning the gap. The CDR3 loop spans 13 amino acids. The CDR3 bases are TGTGCCAGCAGGGGGCGGGGAGGCAATGAGCAGTTCTTC. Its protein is CASRGRGGNEQFF.

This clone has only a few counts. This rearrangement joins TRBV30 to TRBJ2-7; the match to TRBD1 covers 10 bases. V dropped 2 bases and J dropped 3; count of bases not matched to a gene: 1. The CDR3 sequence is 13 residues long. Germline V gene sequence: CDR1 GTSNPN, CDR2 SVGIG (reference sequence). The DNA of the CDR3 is TGTGCCTGGAGTCGGGACAGGGGCTACGAGCAGTACTTC. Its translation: CAWSRDRGYEQYF.

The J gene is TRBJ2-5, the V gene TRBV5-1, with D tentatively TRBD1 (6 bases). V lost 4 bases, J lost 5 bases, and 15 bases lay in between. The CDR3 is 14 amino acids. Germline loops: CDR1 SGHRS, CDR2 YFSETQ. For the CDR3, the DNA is TGCGCCAGCAGCGGGTCCAGGGGAATGGAGACCCAGTACTTC. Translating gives CASSGSRGMETQYF.

CDR3 sequence: CASSVGDKDQPQHF. CDR3 DNA sequence: TGTGCCAGCAGCGTAGGGGACAAGGATCAGCCCCAGCATTTT. The chain is built from TRBV9 and TRBJ1-5, with D perhaps matching TRBD1 (6 bases). Germline-derived CDR1 and CDR2 are SGDLS and YYNGEE. The CDR3 length is 14 residues. The V and J ends lost 0 bases and 5 bases respectively, with 9 bases between them.

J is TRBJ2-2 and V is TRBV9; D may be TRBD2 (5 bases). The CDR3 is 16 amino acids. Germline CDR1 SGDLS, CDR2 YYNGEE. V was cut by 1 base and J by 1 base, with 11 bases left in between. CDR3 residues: CASSVLAGLNTGELFF. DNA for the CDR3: TGTGCCAGCAGCGTATTAGCTGGACTGAACACCGGGGAGCTGTTTTTT.

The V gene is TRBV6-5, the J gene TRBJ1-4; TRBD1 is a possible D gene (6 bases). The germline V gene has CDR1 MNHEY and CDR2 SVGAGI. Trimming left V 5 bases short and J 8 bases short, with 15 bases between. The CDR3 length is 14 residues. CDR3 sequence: CASSSGGQGEKLFF. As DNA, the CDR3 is TGTGCCAGCAGTAGCGGGGGGCAGGGGGAAAAACTGTTTTTT.

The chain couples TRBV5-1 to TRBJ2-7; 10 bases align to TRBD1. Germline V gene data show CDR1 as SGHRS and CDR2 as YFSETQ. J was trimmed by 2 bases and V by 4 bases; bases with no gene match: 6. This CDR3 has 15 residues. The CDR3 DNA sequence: TGCGCCAGCAGCCGCGGCGGGACAGGGGCCTACGAGCAGTACTTC. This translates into CASSRGGTGAYEQYF.

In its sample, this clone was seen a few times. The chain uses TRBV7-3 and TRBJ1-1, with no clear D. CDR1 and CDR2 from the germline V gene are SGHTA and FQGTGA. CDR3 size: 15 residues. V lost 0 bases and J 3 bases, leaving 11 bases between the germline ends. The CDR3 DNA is TGTGCCAGCAGCTTAACCCCTATGCAGGACACTGAAGCTTTCTTT. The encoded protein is CASSLTPMQDTEAFF.

The CDR3 DNA reads TGTGCCAGCAGTTGGGACAGTCGAAGCTCTGGAAACACCATATATTTT. Amino acids: CASSWDSRSSGNTIYF. The V and J genes are TRBV11-2 and TRBJ1-3, with TRBD1 identical over 7 bases. The trim removed 6 bases at V and 0 bases at J, leaving 8 bases unmatched. Germline V CDR1 and CDR2: SGHAT, FQNNGV. CDR3 size: 16 residues.

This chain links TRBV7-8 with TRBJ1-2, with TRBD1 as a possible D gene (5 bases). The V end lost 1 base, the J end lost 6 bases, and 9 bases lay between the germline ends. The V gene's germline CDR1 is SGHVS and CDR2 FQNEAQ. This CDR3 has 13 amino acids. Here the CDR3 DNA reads TGTGCCAGCAGCTTAGACAGGATGCATGGCTACACCTTC. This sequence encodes CASSLDRMHGYTF.

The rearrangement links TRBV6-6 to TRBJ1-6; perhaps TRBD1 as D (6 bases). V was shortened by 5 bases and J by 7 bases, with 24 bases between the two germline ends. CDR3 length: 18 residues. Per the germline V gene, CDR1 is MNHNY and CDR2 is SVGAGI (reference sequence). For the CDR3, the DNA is TGTGCCAGCAGTCCCCTACAGGGTTTGGGACTAGGGAATTCACCCCTCCACTTT. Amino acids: CASSPLQGLGLGNSPLHF.